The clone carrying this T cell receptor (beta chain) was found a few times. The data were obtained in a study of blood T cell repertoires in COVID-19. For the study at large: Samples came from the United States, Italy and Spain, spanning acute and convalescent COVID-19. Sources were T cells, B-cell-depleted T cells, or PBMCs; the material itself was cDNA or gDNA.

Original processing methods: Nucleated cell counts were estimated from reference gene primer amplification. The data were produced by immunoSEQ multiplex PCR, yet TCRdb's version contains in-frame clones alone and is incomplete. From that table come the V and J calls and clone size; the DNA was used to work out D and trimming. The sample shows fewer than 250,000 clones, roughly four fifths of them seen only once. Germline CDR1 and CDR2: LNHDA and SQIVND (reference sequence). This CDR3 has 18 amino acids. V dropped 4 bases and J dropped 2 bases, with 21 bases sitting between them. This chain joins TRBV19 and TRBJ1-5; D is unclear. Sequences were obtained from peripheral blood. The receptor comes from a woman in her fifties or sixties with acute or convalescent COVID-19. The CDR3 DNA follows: TGTGCCAGTAGTAGCTACCGGGCCCCCGAGAGGGGCAATCAGCCCCAGCATTTT. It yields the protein CASSSYRAPERGNQPQHF.